This paragraph reports one TCR beta chain. Its antigen is currently unknown. This CDR3 has 16 residues. Trimming left V 5 bases short and J 5 bases short, with 21 bases between. CDR1 SGHVS and CDR2 FNYEAQ come from the germline V gene. Generated by immunoSEQ multiplex PCR, the TCRdb table keeps only in-frame clones and is missing some. Among 150,000 to 200,000 clones listed, over 85% were seen once. The source of the sample is a study of T cell responses to AZD1222 COVID-19 vaccine. Study context: Pooled samples include second doses given at about 4 or 12 weeks. Study-wide points: Vaccination with two AZD1222 doses was followed by a rise in Spike-specific TCR breadth and depth. Most donors were white British, females outnumbered males, and clonal diversity was possibly underestimated.

This TCR came from an adult in good health. The chain is built from TRBV7-6 and TRBJ2-5; a possible D gene is TRBD1 (6 bases). The source material was peripheral blood, sampled on day 0 of AZD1222 vaccination. The DNA of the CDR3 is TGTGCCAGCAGCCCCCTTTGGGGGCGTACCAGCGAGACCCAGTACTTC. This sequence encodes CASSPLWGRTSETQYF.